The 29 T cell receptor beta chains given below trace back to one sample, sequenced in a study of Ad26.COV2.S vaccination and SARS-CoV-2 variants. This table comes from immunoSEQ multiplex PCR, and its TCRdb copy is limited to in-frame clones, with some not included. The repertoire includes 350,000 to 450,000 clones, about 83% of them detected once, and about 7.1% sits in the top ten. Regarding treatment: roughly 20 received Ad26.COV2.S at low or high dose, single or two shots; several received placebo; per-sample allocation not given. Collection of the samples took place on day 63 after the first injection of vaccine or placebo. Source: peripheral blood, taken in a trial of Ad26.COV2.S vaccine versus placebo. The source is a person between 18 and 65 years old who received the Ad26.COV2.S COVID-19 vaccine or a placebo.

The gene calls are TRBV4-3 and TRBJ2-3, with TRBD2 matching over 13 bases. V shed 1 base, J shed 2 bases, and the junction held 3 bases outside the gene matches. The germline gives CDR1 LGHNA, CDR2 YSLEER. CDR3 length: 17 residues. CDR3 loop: CASSQALAGGATDTQYF. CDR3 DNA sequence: TGCGCCAGCAGCCAAGCACTAGCGGGGGGGGCCACAGATACGCAGTATTTT.

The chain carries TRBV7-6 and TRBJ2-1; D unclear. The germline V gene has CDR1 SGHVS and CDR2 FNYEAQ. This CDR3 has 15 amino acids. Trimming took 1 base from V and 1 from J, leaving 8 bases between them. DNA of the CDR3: TGTGCCAGCAGCTTAGGTACCTCTTCCTACAATGAGCAGTTCTTC. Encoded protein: CASSLGTSSYNEQFF.

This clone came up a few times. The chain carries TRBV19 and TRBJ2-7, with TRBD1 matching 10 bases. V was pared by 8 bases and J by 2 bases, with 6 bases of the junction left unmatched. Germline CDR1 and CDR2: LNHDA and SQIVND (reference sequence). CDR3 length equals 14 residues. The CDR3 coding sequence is TGTGCCAGTTCTTCAGGGACAGGGGCCTACGAGCAGTACTTC. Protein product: CASSSGTGAYEQYF.

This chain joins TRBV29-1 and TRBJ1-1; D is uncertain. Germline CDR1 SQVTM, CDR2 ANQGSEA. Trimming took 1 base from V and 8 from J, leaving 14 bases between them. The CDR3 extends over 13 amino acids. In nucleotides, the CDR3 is TGCAGCGTTGAAGTTAACCGGCACAGCGAAGCTTTCTTT. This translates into CSVEVNRHSEAFF.

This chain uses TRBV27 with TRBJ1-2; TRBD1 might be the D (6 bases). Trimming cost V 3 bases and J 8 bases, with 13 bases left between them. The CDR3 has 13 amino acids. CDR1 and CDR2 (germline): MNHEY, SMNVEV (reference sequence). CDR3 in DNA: TGTGCCAGCAGTTTGCCCCGGGGGCAAGGCTACACCTTC. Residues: CASSLPRGQGYTF.

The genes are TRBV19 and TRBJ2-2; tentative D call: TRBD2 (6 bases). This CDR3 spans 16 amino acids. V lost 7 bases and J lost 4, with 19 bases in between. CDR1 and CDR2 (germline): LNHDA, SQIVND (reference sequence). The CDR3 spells CASTDGGKGTTGELFF. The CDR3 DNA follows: TGTGCCAGTACCGACGGAGGGAAAGGTACCACCGGGGAGCTGTTTTTT.

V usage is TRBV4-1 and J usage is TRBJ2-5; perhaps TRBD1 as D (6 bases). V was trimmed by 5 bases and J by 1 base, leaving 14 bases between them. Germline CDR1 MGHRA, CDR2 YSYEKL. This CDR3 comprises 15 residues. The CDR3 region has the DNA TGCGCCAGCAGCTGGGGGCGGGCCTTCCAAGAGACCCAGTACTTC. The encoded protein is CASSWGRAFQETQYF.

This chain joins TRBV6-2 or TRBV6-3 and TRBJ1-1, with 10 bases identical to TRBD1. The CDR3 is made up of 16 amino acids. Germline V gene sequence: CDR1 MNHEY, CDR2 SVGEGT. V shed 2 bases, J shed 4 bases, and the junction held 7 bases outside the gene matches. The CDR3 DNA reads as TGTGCCAGCAGTTACGATAGGACAGGGGGGCCCACTGAAGCTTTCTTT. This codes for CASSYDRTGGPTEAFF.

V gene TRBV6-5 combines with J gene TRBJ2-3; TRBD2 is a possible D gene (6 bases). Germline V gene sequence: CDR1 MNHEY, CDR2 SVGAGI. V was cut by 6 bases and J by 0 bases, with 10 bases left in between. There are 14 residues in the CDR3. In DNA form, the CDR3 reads TGTGCCAGCAGGAAAACTAGCAGCACAGATACGCAGTATTTT. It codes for CASRKTSSTDTQYF.

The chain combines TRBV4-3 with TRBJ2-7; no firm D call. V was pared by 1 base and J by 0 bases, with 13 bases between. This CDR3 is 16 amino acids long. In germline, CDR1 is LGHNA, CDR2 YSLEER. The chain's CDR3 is CASSQVLVTRSYEQYF. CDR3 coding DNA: TGCGCCAGCAGCCAAGTGCTAGTGACCCGCTCCTACGAGCAGTACTTC.

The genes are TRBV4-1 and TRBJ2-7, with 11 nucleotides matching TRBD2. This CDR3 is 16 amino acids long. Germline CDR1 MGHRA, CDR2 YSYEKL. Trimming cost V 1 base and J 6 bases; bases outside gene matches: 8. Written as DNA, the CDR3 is TGCGCCAGCAGCCAAGGTCTAGCGGGGGGTTATTCCGAGCAGTACTTC. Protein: CASSQGLAGGYSEQYF.

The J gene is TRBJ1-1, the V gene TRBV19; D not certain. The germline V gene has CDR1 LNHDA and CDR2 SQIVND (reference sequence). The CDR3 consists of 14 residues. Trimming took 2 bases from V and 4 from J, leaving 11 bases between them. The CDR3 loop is CASSILTVGTEAFF. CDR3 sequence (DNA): TGTGCCAGTAGTATATTAACGGTAGGCACTGAAGCTTTCTTT.

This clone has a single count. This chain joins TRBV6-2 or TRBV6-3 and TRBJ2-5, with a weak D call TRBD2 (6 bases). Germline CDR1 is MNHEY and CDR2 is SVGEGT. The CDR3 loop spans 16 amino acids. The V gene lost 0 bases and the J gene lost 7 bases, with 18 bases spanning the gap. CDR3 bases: TGTGCCAGCAGTTACTCCAAACCGGGACTTAGGAGGACCCAGTACTTC. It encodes CASSYSKPGLRRTQYF.

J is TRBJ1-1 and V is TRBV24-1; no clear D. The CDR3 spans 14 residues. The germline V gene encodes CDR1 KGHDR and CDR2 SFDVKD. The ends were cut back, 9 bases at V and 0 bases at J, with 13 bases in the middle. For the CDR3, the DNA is TGTGCCACCTTTTTCAGGCGCATGAACACTGAAGCTTTCTTT. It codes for CATFFRRMNTEAFF.

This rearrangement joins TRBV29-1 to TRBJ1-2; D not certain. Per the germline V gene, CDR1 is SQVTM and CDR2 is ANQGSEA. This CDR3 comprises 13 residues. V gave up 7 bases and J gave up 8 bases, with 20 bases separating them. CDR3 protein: CSAENVEVGGYTF. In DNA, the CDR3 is TGCAGCGCTGAGAACGTAGAAGTCGGGGGCTACACCTTC.

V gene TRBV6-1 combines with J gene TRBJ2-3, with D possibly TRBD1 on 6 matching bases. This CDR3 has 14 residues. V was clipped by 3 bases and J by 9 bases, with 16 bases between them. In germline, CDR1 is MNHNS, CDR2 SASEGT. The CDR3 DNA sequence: TGTGCCAGCAGTGACAATCCCAGGGGAGCCACGCAGTATTTT. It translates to CASSDNPRGATQYF.

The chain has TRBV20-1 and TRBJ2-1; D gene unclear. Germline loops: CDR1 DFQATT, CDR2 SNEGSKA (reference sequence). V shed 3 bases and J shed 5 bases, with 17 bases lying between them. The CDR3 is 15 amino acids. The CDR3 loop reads CSASKGSVYDNEQFF. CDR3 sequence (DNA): TGCAGTGCTAGTAAGGGTTCGGTATACGACAATGAGCAGTTCTTC.

In DNA, the CDR3 is TGTGCCAGCAGCTCAAGGGGACAGGGAGGCTGGGAGACCCAGTACTTC. Its translation is CASSSRGQGGWETQYF. The genes are TRBV5-4 and TRBJ2-5, with 9 bases identical to TRBD1. The germline CDR1 and CDR2 sequences are SGHNT and YYREEE (reference sequence). The CDR3 is made up of 16 amino acids. V shed 3 bases and J 5 bases; nucleotides not matched to a gene: 11.

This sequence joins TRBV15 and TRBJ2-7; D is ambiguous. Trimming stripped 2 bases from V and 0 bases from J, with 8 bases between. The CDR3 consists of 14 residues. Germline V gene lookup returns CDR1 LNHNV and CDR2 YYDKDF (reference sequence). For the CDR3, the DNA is TGTGCCACCAGCAGATCCCTGCCCTCCTACGAGCAGTACTTC. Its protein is CATSRSLPSYEQYF.

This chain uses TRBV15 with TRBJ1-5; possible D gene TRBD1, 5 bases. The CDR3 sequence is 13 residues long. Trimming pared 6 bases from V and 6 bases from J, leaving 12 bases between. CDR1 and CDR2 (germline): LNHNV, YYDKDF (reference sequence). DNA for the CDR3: TGTGCCACCAGTTTACAACAGGTTCAGCCCCAGCATTTT. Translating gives CATSLQQVQPQHF.

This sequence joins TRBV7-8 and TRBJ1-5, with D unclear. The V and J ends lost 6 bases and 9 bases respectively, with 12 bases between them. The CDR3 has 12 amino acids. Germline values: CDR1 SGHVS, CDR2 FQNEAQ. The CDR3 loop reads CASSTLLVPQHF. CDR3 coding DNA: TGTGCCAGCAGTACTCTCCTTGTGCCCCAGCATTTT.

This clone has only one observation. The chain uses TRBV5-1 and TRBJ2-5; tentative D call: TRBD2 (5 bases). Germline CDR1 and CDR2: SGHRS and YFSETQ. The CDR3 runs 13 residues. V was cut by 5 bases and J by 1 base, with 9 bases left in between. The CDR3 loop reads CASRPGSQETQYF. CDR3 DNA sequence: TGCGCCAGCAGGCCTGGGAGCCAAGAGACCCAGTACTTC.

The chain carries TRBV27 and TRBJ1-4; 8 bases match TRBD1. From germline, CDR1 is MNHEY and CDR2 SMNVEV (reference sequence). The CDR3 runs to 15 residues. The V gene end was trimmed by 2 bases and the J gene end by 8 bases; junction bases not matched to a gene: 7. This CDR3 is CASSLLQGANEKLFF. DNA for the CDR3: TGTGCCAGCAGTTTACTGCAGGGGGCAAACGAAAAACTGTTTTTT.

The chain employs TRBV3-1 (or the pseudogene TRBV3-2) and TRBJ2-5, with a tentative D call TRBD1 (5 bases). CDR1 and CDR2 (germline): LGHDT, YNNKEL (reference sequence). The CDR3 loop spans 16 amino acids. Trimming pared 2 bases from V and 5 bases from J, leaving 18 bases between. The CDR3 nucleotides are TGTGCCAGCAGCCAATTTGATGTAGGGGTTTTGGAGACCCAGTACTTC. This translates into CASSQFDVGVLETQYF.

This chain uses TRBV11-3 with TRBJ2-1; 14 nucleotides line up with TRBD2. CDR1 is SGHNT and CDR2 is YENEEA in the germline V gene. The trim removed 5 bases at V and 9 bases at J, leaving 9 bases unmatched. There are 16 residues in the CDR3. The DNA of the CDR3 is TGTGCCAGCAGCGGGGTGGGACTAGCGGGAGTTAGTGAGCAGTTCTTC. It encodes CASSGVGLAGVSEQFF.

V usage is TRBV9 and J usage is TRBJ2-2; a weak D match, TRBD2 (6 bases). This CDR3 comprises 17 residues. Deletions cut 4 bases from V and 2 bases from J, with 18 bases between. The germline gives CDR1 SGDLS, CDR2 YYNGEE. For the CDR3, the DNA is TGTGCCAGCAGCCATGCCCGGGACTGGACCAACACCGGGGAGCTGTTTTTT. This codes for CASSHARDWTNTGELFF.

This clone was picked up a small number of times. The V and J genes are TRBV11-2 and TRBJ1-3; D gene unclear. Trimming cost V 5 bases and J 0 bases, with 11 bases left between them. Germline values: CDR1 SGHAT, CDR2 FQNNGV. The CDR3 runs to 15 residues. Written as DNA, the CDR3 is TGTGCCAGCAGCCCCGACGGACTCTCTGGAAACACCATATATTTT. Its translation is CASSPDGLSGNTIYF.

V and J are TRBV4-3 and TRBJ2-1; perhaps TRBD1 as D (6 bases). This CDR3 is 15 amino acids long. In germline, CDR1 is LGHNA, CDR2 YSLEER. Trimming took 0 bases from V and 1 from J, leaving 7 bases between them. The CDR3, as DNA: TGCGCCAGCAGCCAAGACAGGGGATCCTACAATGAGCAGTTCTTC. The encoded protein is CASSQDRGSYNEQFF.

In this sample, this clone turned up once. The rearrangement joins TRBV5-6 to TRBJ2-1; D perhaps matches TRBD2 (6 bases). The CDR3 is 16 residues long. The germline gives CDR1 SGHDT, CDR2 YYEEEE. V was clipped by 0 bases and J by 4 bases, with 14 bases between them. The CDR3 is CASSLDPSGEYNEQFF. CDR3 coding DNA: TGTGCCAGCAGCTTGGACCCCTCGGGGGAGTACAATGAGCAGTTCTTC.